The 3 T cell receptor beta chains below come from one sample, sequenced in a study of T cells in Graves' hyperthyroidism and ophthalmopathy. The TCR beta CDR3 regions underwent amplification using RNA transcripts as the source. The HTBI primer set served for first-round RT-PCR of the TCR CDR3. TCRdb passed the multiplex PCR reads through MiXCR, listing each CDR3 protein once. The sample carries 400,000 to 550,000 distinct CDR3 sequences, 13% to 15% recorded once. Sequencing input: blood. The source of these receptors is a young woman with Graves' hyperthyroidism.

V usage is TRBV11-1 and J usage is TRBJ2-3; weak D call: TRBD1 (5 bases). CDR3 length: 14 residues. Looked up from germline, CDR1 is SGHAT and CDR2 is FQDESV (reference sequence). V gave up 5 bases and J gave up 2 bases, with 11 bases separating them. The CDR3 sequence is CASSTTDATDTQYF. DNA of the CDR3: TGTGCCAGCAGCACGACAGACGCCACAGATACGCAGTATTTT.

This clonotype came up many times. The chain employs TRBV10-1 and TRBJ1-6; unclear D gene. Per germline, CDR1 WNHNN and CDR2 SYGVQD (reference sequence). The length of the CDR3 is 14 residues. With 3 bases removed from V and 6 bases from J, the gap between germline ends came to 9 bases. CDR3 sequence (DNA): TGCGCCAGCAGTGATCGGTCAGCTAATTCACCCCTCCACTTT. Translating it yields CASSDRSANSPLHF.

Note on this clonotype: A single base separates this from a much larger clone, so it may be a read error. The chain links TRBV12-3 or TRBV12-4 to TRBJ2-7; D is unresolved. Between the trimmed V and J ends, which lost 6 bases and 3 bases, there was a span of 9 bases. CDR3 length: 12 amino acids. The CDR3 sequence is CASSDKNYEQYV. In nucleotides, the CDR3 is TGTGCCAGCAGCGATAAAAACTACGAGCAGTACGTC.